This TCR beta chain was found in a study of T cells in Graves' hyperthyroidism and ophthalmopathy. General study findings and limits: Before onset, ophthalmopathy was predicted by the model a median about 6.2 months earlier.

This clonotype has a count of ten or more. Its antigen is not identified. RNA transcripts provided the source from which TCR beta CDR3 regions were amplified. TCR CDR3 underwent first-round RT-PCR with the HTBI primer set. TCRdb reprocessed the multiplex PCR reads with MiXCR, giving one entry per CDR3 protein. The sample shows around 600,000 distinct CDR3 sequences, around 15% of them seen only once. The sample comprised blood. This clonotype was sampled from a woman aged 50 to 60 with Graves' ophthalmopathy.

CDR3 in amino acids: CASNVWGALQMNTEAFF. CDR3 nucleotide sequence: TGTGCCAGCAACGTATGGGGGGCTCTCCAAATGAACACTGAAGCTTTCTTT. The chain couples TRBV2 to TRBJ1-1; maybe TRBD1 (6 bases). CDR3 length equals 17 residues. CDR1 and CDR2 (germline): SNHLY, FYNNEI. V lost 7 bases and J lost 0, with 21 bases in between.